This T cell receptor beta chain is from a study of blood T cell repertoires in COVID-19. As for the study in general: Material from acute and convalescent COVID-19 was sourced from the United States, Italy and Spain. From T cells, B-cell-depleted T cells, or PBMCs came the material, which was cDNA or gDNA.

In the authors' workflow: Amplification of reference gene primers was used by the study to estimate nucleated cell counts. Clones were sequenced by immunoSEQ multiplex PCR, and TCRdb holds only the in-frame ones, with some missing. That table gives V, J and clone size, and the DNA gave D and trimming. This sample has 120,000 to 150,000 clones, with around three quarters found just once. The CDR3 loop spans 15 amino acids. Trimming took 2 bases from V and 3 from J; bases not matched to a gene: 7. Germline loops: CDR1 KGHSH, CDR2 LQKENI. This receptor was obtained from a man aged 60 to 75 with acute or convalescent COVID-19. The chain carries TRBV18 and TRBJ2-7; 7 bases line up with TRBD1. The specimen sequenced was peripheral blood. In DNA, the CDR3 is TGTGCCAGCTCACCAAACTCCGGGACAGACTACGAGCAGTACTTC. Translation: CASSPNSGTDYEQYF.